The 13 T cell receptor beta chains below all came from one sample that was sequenced in a study of CD8 T cells in Susac syndrome. The RNA input was 0.5 to 1 ug, and it was reverse transcribed with random hexamers. TCRdb itself ran the immunoSEQ multiplex PCR reads through MiXCR, one entry per CDR3 protein. The sample has about 200,000 distinct CDR3 sequences; roughly 94% are singletons. The sample consisted of CD4+ T cells from PBMCs. The receptors were sampled from a human donor in good health.

This sequence joins TRBV11-1 and TRBJ2-3; 8 bases fit TRBD2. Trimming at V came to 1 base and at J to 3 bases, leaving 6 bases not matched to a gene. The CDR3 has 16 residues. Germline CDR1 reads SGHAT; CDR2 reads FQDESV (reference sequence). The CDR3 DNA reads TGTGCCAGCAGCTTAGGGGCTAGCGGGTTGACAGATACGCAGTATTTT. As protein: CASSLGASGLTDTQYF.

The V call is TRBV11-2, the J call TRBJ2-3; weak D call: TRBD1 (5 bases). V was trimmed by 7 bases and J by 5 bases, leaving 10 bases between them. Germline CDR1 and CDR2: SGHAT and FQNNGV. The CDR3 spans 12 residues. CDR3 DNA: TGTGCCAGCAACCAACAGGTAGATACGCAGTATTTT. Encoded protein: CASNQQVDTQYF.

The chain couples TRBV6-1 to TRBJ2-3; 7 bases align to TRBD1. Per the germline V gene, CDR1 is MNHNS and CDR2 is SASEGT. The CDR3 totals 18 residues. Trimming took 1 base from V and 3 from J; bases not matched to a gene: 13. As DNA, the CDR3 is TGTGCCAGCAGTGAAGATGAAGGGGGCGAGTTACTGACAGATACGCAGTATTTT. Translated: CASSEDEGGELLTDTQYF.

The chain has TRBV2 and TRBJ2-5; maybe TRBD2 (8 bases). V lost 4 bases and J 4 bases, leaving 13 bases between the germline ends. Germline V gene data show CDR1 as SNHLY and CDR2 as FYNNEI. The CDR3 has 14 amino acids. The CDR3: CASSGQGLGETQYF. The CDR3 DNA reads as TGTGCCAGCAGTGGACAGGGACTAGGAGAGACCCAGTACTTC.

The chain has TRBV29-1 and TRBJ2-7; weak D call: TRBD1 (5 bases). The CDR3 extends over 11 amino acids. Trimming took 6 bases from V and 2 from J, leaving 8 bases between them. CDR1 SQVTM and CDR2 ANQGSEA come from the germline V gene. This chain's CDR3 is CSVGLAYEQYF. CDR3 coding DNA: TGCAGCGTGGGGCTTGCCTACGAGCAGTACTTC.

The V and J genes are TRBV20-1 and TRBJ2-3; TRBD1 might be the D (6 bases). V shed 3 bases and J shed 0 bases, with 10 bases lying between them. The CDR3 covers 14 residues. The germline V gene has CDR1 DFQATT and CDR2 SNEGSKA (reference sequence). Here the CDR3 DNA reads TGCAGTGCTAGGACGGGACACAGCACAGATACGCAGTATTTT. Encoded protein: CSARTGHSTDTQYF.

This rearrangement joins TRBV11-2 to TRBJ2-3; D possibly corresponds to TRBD2 (5 bases). Trimming left V 5 bases short and J 2 bases short, with 14 bases between. This CDR3 has 15 amino acids. The germline V gene has CDR1 SGHAT and CDR2 FQNNGV. The CDR3 loop is CASSPSRGYTDTQYF. The CDR3 region has the DNA TGTGCCAGCAGCCCTTCCCGGGGTTACACAGATACGCAGTATTTT.

The chain joins TRBV29-1 to TRBJ2-7; 12 bases fit TRBD1. V lost 5 bases and J lost 6; bases outside the gene matches: 11. CDR3 length: 15 residues. Germline-derived CDR1 and CDR2 are SQVTM and ANQGSEA. The CDR3 loop is CSVNDRGQGACEQYF. The CDR3 DNA is TGCAGCGTTAACGACCGGGGACAGGGGGCCTGCGAGCAGTACTTC.

This clonotype has a single count. The chain is built from TRBV2 and TRBJ1-1; D possibly corresponds to TRBD1 (6 bases). The CDR3 covers 15 residues. With 8 bases removed from V and 5 bases from J, the gap between germline ends came to 21 bases. Germline loops: CDR1 SNHLY, CDR2 FYNNEI. The CDR3 sequence: CASDPMLGARTEAFF. CDR3 nucleotides: TGTGCCAGCGATCCAATGCTGGGGGCGAGAACTGAAGCTTTCTTT. Looking up the rest from reference TRBV2 and TRBJ1-1 gives the full variable domain: EPEVTQTPSHQVTQMGQEVILRCVPISNHLYFYWYRQILGQKVEFLVSFYNNEISEKSEIFDDQFSVERPDGSNFTLKIRSTKLEDSAMYFCASDPMLGARTEAFFGQGTRLTVV.

The genes are TRBV7-2 and TRBJ1-6; weak D call: TRBD1 (5 bases). The CDR3 extends over 13 amino acids. V lost 8 bases to trimming and J lost 7 bases, with 12 bases between them. Germline V gene sequence: CDR1 SGHTA, CDR2 FQGNSA. Here the CDR3 DNA reads TGTGCCAGCCAAACAGGTGCCAATTCACCCCTCCACTTT. The encoded protein is CASQTGANSPLHF.

The V gene is TRBV9, the J gene TRBJ2-7; D is unresolved. This CDR3 spans 14 amino acids. V was shortened by 4 bases and J by 0 bases, with 11 bases between the two germline ends. The germline gives CDR1 SGDLS, CDR2 YYNGEE. The CDR3 sequence: CASSPNDNSYEQYF. The CDR3 DNA sequence: TGTGCCAGCAGCCCTAACGACAACTCCTACGAGCAGTACTTC.

The rearrangement links TRBV27 to TRBJ2-3; no clear D gene. CDR3 length: 13 amino acids. Per the germline V gene, CDR1 is MNHEY and CDR2 is SMNVEV (reference sequence). Trimming shortened V by 2 bases and J by 6 bases, and 9 bases separated the two germline ends. For the CDR3, the DNA is TGTGCCAGCAGTTTAATGACTGACGATACGCAGTATTTT. Protein: CASSLMTDDTQYF.

CDR3 DNA: TGCAGTGCTAGCCCGACAGGGGTGGATCAGCCCCAGCATTTT. Amino acid sequence: CSASPTGVDQPQHF. The genes are TRBV20-1 and TRBJ1-5; 8 nucleotides agree with TRBD1. CDR1 and CDR2 from the germline V gene are DFQATT and SNEGSKA (reference sequence). This CDR3 contains 14 residues. The ends lost 3 bases at V and 5 bases at J; junction bases unmatched: 6.